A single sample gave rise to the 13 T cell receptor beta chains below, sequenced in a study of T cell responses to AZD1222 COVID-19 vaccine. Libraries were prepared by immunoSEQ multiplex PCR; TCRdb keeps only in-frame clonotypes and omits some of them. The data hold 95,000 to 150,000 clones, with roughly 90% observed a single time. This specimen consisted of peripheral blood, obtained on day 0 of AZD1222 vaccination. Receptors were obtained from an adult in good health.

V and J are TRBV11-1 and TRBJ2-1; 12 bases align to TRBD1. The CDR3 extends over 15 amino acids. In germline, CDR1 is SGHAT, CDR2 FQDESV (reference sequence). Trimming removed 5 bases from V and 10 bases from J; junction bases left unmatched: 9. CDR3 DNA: TGTGCCAGCAGCGCCCGGGACAGGGGGCGCATAGAGCAGTTCTTC. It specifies CASSARDRGRIEQFF. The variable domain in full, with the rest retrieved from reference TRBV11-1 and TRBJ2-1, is EAEVAQSPRYKITEKSQAVAFWCDPISGHATLYWYRQILGQGPELLVQFQDESVVDDSQLPKDRFSAERLKGVDSTLKIQPAELGDSAMYLCASSARDRGRIEQFFGPGTRLTVL.

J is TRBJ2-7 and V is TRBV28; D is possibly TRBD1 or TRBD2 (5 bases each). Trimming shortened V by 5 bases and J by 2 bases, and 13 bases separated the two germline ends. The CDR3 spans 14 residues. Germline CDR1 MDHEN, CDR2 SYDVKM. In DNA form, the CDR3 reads TGTGCCAGCAGTCCAACCGGGACCCCCTACGAGCAGTACTTC. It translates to CASSPTGTPYEQYF.

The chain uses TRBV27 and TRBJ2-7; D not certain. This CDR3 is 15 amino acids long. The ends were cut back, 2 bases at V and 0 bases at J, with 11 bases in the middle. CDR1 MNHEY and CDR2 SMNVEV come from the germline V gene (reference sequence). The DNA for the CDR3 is TGTGCCAGCAGTTTAACTCATGAAAGCTCCTACGAGCAGTACTTC. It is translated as CASSLTHESSYEQYF.

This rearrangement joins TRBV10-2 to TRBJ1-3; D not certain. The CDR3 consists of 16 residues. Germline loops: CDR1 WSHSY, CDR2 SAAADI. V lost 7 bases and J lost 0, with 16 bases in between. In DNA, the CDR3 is TGCGCCAGCATTAGTGGCCGGGCCGACTCTGGAAACACCATATATTTT. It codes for CASISGRADSGNTIYF.

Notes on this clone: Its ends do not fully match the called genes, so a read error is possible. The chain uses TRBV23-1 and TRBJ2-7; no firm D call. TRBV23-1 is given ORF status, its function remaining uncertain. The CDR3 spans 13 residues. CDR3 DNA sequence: TGCGCCAGCAGCCCCCGGACCGATGGGGTTTGTCACTTC. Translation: CASSPRTDGVCHF.

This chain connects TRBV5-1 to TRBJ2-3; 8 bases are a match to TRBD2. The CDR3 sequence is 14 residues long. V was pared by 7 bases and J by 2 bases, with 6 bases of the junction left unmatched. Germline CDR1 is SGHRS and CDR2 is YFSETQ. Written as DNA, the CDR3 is TGCGCCAGCGCCGGGACTAGAGACACAGATACGCAGTATTTT. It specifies CASAGTRDTDTQYF.

CDR3 loop: CASRSIGTEQFF. The CDR3 DNA sequence: TGTGCCAGCAGATCTATCGGGACAGAGCAGTTCTTC. V usage is TRBV9 and J usage is TRBJ2-1, with TRBD1 as a possible D gene (6 bases). Trimming removed 5 bases at V and 10 bases at J, with 13 bases between. Germline V CDR1 and CDR2: SGDLS, YYNGEE. The length of the CDR3 is 12 residues.

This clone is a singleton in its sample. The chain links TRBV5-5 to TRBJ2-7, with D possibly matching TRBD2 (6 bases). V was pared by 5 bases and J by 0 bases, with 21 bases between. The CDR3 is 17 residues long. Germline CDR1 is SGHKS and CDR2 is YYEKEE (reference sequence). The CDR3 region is CASSIRGTLTSSYEQYF. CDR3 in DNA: TGTGCCAGCAGTATACGGGGGACCTTGACTAGCTCCTACGAGCAGTACTTC.

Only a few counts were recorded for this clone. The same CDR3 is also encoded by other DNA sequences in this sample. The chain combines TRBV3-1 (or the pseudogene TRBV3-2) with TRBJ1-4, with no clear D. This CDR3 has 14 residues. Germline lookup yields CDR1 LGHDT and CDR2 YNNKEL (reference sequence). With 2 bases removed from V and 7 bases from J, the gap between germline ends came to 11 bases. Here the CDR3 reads CASSQQQEGEKLFF. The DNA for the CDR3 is TGTGCCAGCAGCCAACAGCAGGAGGGTGAAAAACTGTTTTTT.

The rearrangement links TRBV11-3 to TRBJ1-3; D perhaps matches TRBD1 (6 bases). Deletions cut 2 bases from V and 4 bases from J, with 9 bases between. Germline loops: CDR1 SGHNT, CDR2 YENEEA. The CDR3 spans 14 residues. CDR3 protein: CASSLQGSGNTIYF. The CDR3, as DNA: TGTGCCAGCAGCTTACAGGGGAGCGGAAACACCATATATTTT.

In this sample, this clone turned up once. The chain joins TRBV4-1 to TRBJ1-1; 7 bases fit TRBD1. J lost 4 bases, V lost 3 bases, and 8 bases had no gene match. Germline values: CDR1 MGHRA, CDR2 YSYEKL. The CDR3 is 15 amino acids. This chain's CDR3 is CASSHDPQGGTEAFF. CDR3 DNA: TGCGCCAGCAGCCATGATCCTCAGGGGGGCACTGAAGCTTTCTTT.

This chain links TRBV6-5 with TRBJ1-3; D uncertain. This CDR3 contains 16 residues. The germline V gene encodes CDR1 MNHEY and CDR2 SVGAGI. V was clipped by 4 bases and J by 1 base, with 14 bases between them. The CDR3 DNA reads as TGTGCCAGCAGTTCGGTGTCGATCTTTTCTGGAAACACCATATATTTT. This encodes CASSSVSIFSGNTIYF.

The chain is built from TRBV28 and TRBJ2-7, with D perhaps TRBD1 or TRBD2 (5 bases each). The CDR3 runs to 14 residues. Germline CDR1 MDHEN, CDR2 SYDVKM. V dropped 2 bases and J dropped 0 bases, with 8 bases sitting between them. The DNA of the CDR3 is TGTGCCAGCAGTTTAGTGGGACCCTCCTACGAGCAGTACTTC. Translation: CASSLVGPSYEQYF. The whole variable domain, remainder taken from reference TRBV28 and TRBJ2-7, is DVKVTQSSRYLVKRTGEKVFLECVQDMDHENMFWYRQDPGLGLRLIYFSYDVKMKEKGDIPEGYSVSREKKERFSLILESASTNQTSMYLCASSLVGPSYEQYFGPGTRLTVT.